Listed here are 3 T cell receptor beta chains from one sample, sequenced in a study of immune heterogeneity within non-small cell lung tumors. It was with 32 V and 13 J primers that multiplex PCR amplified TCR beta CDR3. TCRdb processed the multiplex PCR reads anew with MiXCR; each CDR3 protein has one entry. Seen here are around 11,000 distinct CDR3 sequences, 15% to 25% observed once, and the top ten hold around 3.6%. Template material for each sample was 450 to 750 ng of bulk tumor genomic DNA. Every primary tumor yielded several biopsies, spaced far apart, that were taken during surgery. It was patients with untreated, newly diagnosed non-small cell lung cancer who underwent curative surgery. The source material was lung tumor tissue. Receptor source: a man aged 55 to 70 with non-small cell lung cancer.

Within the sample, this clonotype is medium-sized (0.01 to 0.1%). The chain has TRBV28 and TRBJ2-7, with D possibly being TRBD2 (5 bases). Deletions cut 9 bases from V and 5 bases from J, with 17 bases between. The CDR3 length is 13 residues. Per the germline V gene, CDR1 is MDHEN and CDR2 is SYDVKM. Written as DNA, the CDR3 is TGTGCCAGTATGAGGGCAGGAGAAAACGAGCAGTACTTC. Translating gives CASMRAGENEQYF.

This rearrangement joins TRBV7-6 to TRBJ2-1; D call uncertain. The CDR3 is made up of 12 amino acids. Germline V gene sequence: CDR1 SGHVS, CDR2 FNYEAQ. Trimming removed 7 bases at V and 7 bases at J, with 11 bases between. CDR3 region: CASMGPRNEQFF. The CDR3 bases are TGTGCCAGCATGGGTCCTAGGAATGAGCAGTTCTTC.

By share, this clonotype ranks as medium-sized. CDR3 bases: TGTGCTAGTGGCACTGGAGGGGGGGATGCCTACGAGCAGTACTTC. It is translated as CASGTGGGDAYEQYF. The rearrangement uses TRBV12-5 and TRBJ2-7; possible D gene TRBD2, 7 bases. The CDR3 consists of 15 residues. Germline CDR1 reads LGHNT; CDR2 reads FRNRAP. The V gene lost 6 bases and the J gene lost 2 bases, with 17 bases spanning the gap.